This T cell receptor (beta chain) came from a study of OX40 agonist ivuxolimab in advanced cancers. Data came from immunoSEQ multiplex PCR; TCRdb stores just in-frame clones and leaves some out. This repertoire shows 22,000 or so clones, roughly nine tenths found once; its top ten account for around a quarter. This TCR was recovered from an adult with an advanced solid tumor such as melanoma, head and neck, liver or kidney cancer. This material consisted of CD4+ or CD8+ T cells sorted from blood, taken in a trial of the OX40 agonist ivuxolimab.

The CDR3 nucleotides are TGCGCCAGCAGCCCTCGTCAGGCCATGAACACTGAAGCTTTCTTT. Its protein product is CASSPRQAMNTEAFF. The chain recombines TRBV4-1 with TRBJ1-1, with D unclear. The V gene's germline CDR1 is MGHRA and CDR2 YSYEKL. The V end lost 4 bases, the J end lost 0 bases, and 12 bases lay between the germline ends. CDR3 length: 15 amino acids.